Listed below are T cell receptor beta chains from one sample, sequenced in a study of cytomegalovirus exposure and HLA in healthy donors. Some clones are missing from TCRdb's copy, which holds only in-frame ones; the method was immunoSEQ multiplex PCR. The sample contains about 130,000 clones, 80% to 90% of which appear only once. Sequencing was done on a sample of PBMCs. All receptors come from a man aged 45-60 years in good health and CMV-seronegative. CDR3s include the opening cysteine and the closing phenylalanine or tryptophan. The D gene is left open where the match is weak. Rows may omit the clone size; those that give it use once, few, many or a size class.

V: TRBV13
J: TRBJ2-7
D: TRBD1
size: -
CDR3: CASRRGQGITYEQYF
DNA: TGTGCCAGCCGCCGGGGACAGGGGATCACCTACGAGCAGTACTTC

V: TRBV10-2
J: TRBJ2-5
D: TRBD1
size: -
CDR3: CASRGTGGWETQYF
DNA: TGCGCCAGCAGAGGGACAGGTGGTTGGGAGACCCAGTACTTC

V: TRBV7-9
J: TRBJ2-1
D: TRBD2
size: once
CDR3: CASSLALAGEHEQFF
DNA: TGTGCCAGCAGCTTAGCCCTAGCGGGAGAGCATGAGCAGTTCTTC

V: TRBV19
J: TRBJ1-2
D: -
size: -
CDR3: CASSKDSLGQTNGYTF
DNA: TGTGCCAGTAGTAAAGACTCGCTTGGACAGACTAATGGCTACACCTTC

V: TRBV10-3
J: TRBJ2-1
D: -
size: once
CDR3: CAITPSDQGNEQFF
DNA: TGTGCCATCACTCCGTCGGACCAGGGGAATGAGCAGTTCTTC

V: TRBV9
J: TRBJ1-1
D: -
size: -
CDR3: CASSVEGGAGTEAFF
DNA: TGTGCCAGCAGCGTGGAGGGGGGGGCCGGCACTGAAGCTTTCTTT

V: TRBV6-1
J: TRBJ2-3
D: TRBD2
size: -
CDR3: CASSVQAGGTDTQYF
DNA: TGTGCCAGCAGTGTACAGGCGGGGGGCACAGATACGCAGTATTTT

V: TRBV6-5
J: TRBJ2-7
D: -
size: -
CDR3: CASGGRGREQYF
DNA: TGTGCCAGCGGGGGGAGAGGGCGCGAGCAGTACTTC

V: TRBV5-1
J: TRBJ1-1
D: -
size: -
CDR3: CASSLVFRYSTEAFF
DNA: TGCGCCAGCAGCTTGGTTTTTCGCTACAGCACTGAAGCTTTCTTT

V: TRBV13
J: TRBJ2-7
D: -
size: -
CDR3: CASIRQGMDYEQYF
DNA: TGTGCCAGCATACGCCAGGGGATGGACTACGAGCAGTACTTC

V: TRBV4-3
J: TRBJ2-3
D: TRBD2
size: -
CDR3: CASSQEVLAGGLTDTQYF
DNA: TGCGCCAGCAGCCAAGAAGTCCTAGCGGGGGGGTTGACAGATACGCAGTATTTT

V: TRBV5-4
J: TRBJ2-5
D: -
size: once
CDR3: CASSKNVEYQETQYF
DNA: TGTGCCAGCAGCAAAAACGTAGAGTACCAAGAGACCCAGTACTTC

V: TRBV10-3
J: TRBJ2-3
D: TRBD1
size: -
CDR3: CAIGRRDRGPDTQYF
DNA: TGTGCCATCGGTCGCCGGGACAGGGGGCCTGATACGCAGTATTTT

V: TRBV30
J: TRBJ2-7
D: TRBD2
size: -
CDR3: CAWSVWLAGVNEQYF
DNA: TGTGCCTGGAGTGTATGGCTAGCGGGGGTTAACGAGCAGTACTTC

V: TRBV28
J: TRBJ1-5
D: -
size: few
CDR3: CASSWRGSGRPQHF
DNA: TGTGCCAGCAGTTGGCGGGGATCAGGCCGGCCCCAGCATTTT

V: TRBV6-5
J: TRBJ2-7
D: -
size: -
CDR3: CASRPQGIVYEQYF
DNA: TGTGCCAGCAGGCCACAGGGTATTGTCTACGAGCAGTACTTC

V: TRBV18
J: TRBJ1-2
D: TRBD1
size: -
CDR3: CASSEPGTGGPLSTF
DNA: TGTGCCAGCTCAGAGCCCGGGACAGGGGGCCCTTTAAGTACCTTC

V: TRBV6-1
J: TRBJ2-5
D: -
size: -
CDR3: CASSLPRLSQETQYF
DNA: TGTGCCAGCAGTCTGCCCAGGCTAAGCCAAGAGACCCAGTACTTC

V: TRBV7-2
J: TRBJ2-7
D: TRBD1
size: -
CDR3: CASSLVGQGTYEQYF
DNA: TGTGCCAGCAGCTTAGTCGGACAGGGGACCTACGAGCAGTACTTC

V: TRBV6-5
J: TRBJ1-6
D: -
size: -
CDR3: CASRTGHATPLHF
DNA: TGTGCCAGCAGAACTGGACACGCCACACCCCTCCACTTT

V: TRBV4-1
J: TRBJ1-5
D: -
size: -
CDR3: CASSQSRVDQPQHF
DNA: TGCGCCAGCAGCCAATCCAGGGTGGACCAGCCCCAGCATTTT

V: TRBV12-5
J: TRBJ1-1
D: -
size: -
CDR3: CASGPPGGAGTEAFF
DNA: TGTGCTAGTGGCCCCCCGGGGGGCGCGGGCACTGAAGCTTTCTTT

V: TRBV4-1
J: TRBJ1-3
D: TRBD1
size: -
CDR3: CASSISGTGSNTIYF
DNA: TGCGCCAGCAGCATATCCGGGACAGGGTCGAACACCATATATTTT

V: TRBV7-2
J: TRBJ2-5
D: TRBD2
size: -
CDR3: CASSVRGGRETQYF
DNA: TGTGCCAGCAGCGTGCGGGGGGGCCGGGAGACCCAGTACTTC

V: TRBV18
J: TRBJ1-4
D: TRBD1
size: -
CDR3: CASSLQGASNEKLFF
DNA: TGTGCCAGCTCACTACAGGGGGCGTCTAATGAAAAACTGTTTTTT

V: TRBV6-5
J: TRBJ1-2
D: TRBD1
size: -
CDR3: CASSPQGRMGYGYTF
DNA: TGTGCCAGCAGTCCACAGGGGAGGATGGGCTATGGCTACACCTTC